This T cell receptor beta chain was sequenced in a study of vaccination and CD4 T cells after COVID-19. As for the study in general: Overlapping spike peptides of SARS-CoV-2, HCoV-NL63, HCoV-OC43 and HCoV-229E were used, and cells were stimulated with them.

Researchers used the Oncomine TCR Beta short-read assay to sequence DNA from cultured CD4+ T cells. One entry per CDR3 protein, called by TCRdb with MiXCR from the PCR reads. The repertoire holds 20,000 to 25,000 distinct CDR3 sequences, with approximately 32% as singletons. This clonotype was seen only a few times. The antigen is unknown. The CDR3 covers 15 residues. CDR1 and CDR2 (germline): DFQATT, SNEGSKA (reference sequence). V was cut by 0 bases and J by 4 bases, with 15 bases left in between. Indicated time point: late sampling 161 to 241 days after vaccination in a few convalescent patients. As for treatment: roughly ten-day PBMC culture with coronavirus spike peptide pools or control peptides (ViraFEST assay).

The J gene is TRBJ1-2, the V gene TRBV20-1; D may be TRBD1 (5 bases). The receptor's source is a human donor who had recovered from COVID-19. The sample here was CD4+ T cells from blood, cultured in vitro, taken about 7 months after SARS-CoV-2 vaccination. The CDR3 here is CSARDAGREVYGYTF. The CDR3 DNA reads TGCAGTGCTAGAGATGCAGGGCGAGAGGTCTATGGCTACACCTTC.